What follows is one T cell receptor beta chain and its context. CDR3 size: 15 residues. The V end lost 4 bases, the J end lost 3 bases, and 13 bases lay between the germline ends. Germline CDR1 ENHRY, CDR2 SYGVKD. Original processing methods: Reference gene primer amplification yielded estimated nucleated cell counts. Measured with immunoSEQ multiplex PCR; TCRdb has only the in-frame clones, and not every one. Clone size and the V and J calls come from that table; the DNA yielded D and trimming. This sample yields 220,000 or so clones, of which around four fifths are seen a single time; 15% to 20% belongs to the top ten. The sample belongs to a study of blood T cell repertoires in COVID-19. Background on the study: The samples span acute and convalescent COVID-19 from the United States, Italy and Spain. Sources were T cells, B-cell-depleted T cells, or PBMCs; the material itself was cDNA or gDNA.

The sequence was obtained from a man under 40 with active or convalescent COVID-19. The chain has TRBV10-3 and TRBJ2-1; D might be TRBD1 (5 bases). The source material was peripheral blood. The CDR3 loop reads CAISAPPTDYNEQFF. The DNA of the CDR3 is TGTGCCATCAGTGCTCCGCCGACAGACTACAATGAGCAGTTCTTC.